This TCR beta chain comes out of a study of ipilimumab plus nivolumab after autologous stem cell transplantation. Across the whole study: DLBCL patients had primary refractory or relapsed disease.

Starting 14 to 28 days after autologous transplant, ipilimumab 1 mg/kg was given. Dosing: nivolumab 3 mg/kg IV, weeks 1, 4, 7, 10, then every two weeks to week 26. There are 15 residues in the CDR3. The V end lost 0 bases, the J end lost 0 bases, and 3 bases lay between the germline ends. Looked up from germline, CDR1 is MNHEY and CDR2 is SMNVEV (reference sequence). Clones were read by immunoSEQ multiplex PCR, and TCRdb kept only the in-frame ones, dropping some. The sample lists 77,000 or so clones, 65% to 85% occurring once. This clonotype was sampled from a male donor with diffuse large B-cell lymphoma. The chain has TRBV27 and TRBJ2-6, with D unclear. The sequencing used PBMCs, collected in a trial of ipilimumab plus nivolumab as post-transplant consolidation. The CDR3 sequence: CASSLSYSGANVLTF. CDR3 bases: TGTGCCAGCAGTTTATCGTACTCTGGGGCCAACGTCCTGACTTTC. Full variable domain (outside the CDR3, taken from reference TRBV27 and TRBJ2-6): EAQVTQNPRYLITVTGKKLTVTCSQNMNHEYMSWYRQDPGLGLRQIYYSMNVEVTDKGDVPEGYKVSRKEKRNFPLILESPSPNQTSLYFCASSLSYSGANVLTFGAGSRLTVL.